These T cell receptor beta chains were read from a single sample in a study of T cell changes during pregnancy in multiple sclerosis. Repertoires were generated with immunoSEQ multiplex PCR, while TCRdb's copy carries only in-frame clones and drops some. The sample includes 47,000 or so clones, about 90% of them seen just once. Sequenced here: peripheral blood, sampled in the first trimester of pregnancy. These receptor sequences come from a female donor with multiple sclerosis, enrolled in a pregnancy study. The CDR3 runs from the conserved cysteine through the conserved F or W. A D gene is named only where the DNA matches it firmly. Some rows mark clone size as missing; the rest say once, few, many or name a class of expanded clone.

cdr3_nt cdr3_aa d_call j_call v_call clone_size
TGTGCCAGCAGTGCCCGGACTAGCATCAATGAGCAGTTCTTC CASSARTSINEQFF TRBD2 TRBJ2-1 TRBV2 NA
TGTGCCAGCAGTTTTGGGGGGGCGAGGACTGAAGCTTTCTTT CASSFGGARTEAFF NA TRBJ1-1 TRBV27 NA
TGTGCCAGCAGCCGGACTAGCGGCGCCTACGAGCAGTACTTC CASSRTSGAYEQYF TRBD2 TRBJ2-7 TRBV5-4 NA
TGTGCCAGCAGCGTACAGGGGGCCGGGGCCAACGTCCTGACTTTC CASSVQGAGANVLTF TRBD1 TRBJ2-6 TRBV9 NA
TGTGCCAGTAAGACTTTGGATCTGCTTAACTATGGCTACACCTTC CASKTLDLLNYGYTF NA TRBJ1-2 TRBV19 NA
TGTGCCAGCAGCCGAGGGGGGGGTGAGACGCAGTATTTT CASSRGGGETQYF NA TRBJ2-3 TRBV7-3 NA
TGTGCCAGCAGCTCCCCCTCGATCGGTCGCTACGAGCAGTACTTC CASSSPSIGRYEQYF NA TRBJ2-7 TRBV28 NA
TGTGCCACCGCTATGGACAGGGGCGCCGGGGAGCTGTTTTTT CATAMDRGAGELFF TRBD1 TRBJ2-2 TRBV6-5 NA
TGTGCCAGCAGTTTAATTACAGTCAGGGAGACCCAGTACTTC CASSLITVRETQYF NA TRBJ2-5 TRBV28 NA
TGTGCCAGCACTCCAGGGGGGTGGGAGACCCAGTACTTC CASTPGGWETQYF NA TRBJ2-5 TRBV28 NA
TGCACCAGCAGCTTGGGCCCCGGGGTCGAGCAGTACTTC CTSSLGPGVEQYF NA TRBJ2-7 TRBV5-1 NA
TGTGCCAGTAGTATGTGGGGGGGAGCTGGAAACACCATATATTTT CASSMWGGAGNTIYF NA TRBJ1-3 TRBV19 once
TGTGCCAGCAGTGAAGTAAGGGGCGAGCAGTACTTC CASSEVRGEQYF NA TRBJ2-7 TRBV2 NA
TGCGCCAGCAGCTTGACAGGCTCTCAGCCCCAGCATTTT CASSLTGSQPQHF NA TRBJ1-5 TRBV5-1 NA